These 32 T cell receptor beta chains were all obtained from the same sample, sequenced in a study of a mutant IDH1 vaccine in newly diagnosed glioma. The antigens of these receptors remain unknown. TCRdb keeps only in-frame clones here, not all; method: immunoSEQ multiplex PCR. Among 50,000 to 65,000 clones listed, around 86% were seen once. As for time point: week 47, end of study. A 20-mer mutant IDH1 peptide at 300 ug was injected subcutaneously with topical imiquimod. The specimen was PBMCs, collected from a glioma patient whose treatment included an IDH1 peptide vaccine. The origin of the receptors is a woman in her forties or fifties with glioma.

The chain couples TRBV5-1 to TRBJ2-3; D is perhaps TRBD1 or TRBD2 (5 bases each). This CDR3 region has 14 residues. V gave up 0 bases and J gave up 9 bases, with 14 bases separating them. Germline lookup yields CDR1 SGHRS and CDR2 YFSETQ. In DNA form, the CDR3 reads TGCGCCAGCAGCTTGGGGGGCCTGGAGCGGACGCAGTATTTT. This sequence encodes CASSLGGLERTQYF. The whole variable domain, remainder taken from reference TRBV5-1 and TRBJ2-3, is KAGVTQTPRYLIKTRGQQVTLSCSPISGHRSVSWYQQTPGQGLQFLFEYFSETQRNKGNFPGRFSGRQFSNSRSEMNVSTLELGDSALYLCASSLGGLERTQYFGPGTRLTVL.

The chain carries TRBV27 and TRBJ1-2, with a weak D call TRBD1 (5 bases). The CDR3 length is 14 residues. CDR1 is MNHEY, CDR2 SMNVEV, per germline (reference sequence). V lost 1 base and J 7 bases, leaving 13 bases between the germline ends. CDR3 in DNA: TGTGCCAGCAGTTTATTGTCGGGGACTGGTGGCTACACCTTC. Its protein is CASSLLSGTGGYTF.

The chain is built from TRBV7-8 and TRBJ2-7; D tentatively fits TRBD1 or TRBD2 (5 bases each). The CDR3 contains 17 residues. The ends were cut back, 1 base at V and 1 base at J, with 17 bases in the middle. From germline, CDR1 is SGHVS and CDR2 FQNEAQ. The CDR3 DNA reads TGTGCCAGCAGCTTAGGGCTGGGTGGGGGATCATCCTACGAGCAGTACTTC. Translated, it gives CASSLGLGGGSSYEQYF.

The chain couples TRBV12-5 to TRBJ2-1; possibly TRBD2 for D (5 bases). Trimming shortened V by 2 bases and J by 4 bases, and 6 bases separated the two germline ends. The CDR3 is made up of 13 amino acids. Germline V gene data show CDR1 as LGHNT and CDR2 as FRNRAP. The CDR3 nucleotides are TGTGCTAGTGGTTTGAGCGGATACAATGAGCAGTTCTTC. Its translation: CASGLSGYNEQFF. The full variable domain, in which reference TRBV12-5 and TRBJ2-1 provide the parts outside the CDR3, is DARVTQTPRHKVTEMGQEVTMRCQPILGHNTVFWYRQTMMQGLELLAYFRNRAPLDDSGMPKDRFSAEMPDATLATLKIQPSEPRDSAVYFCASGLSGYNEQFFGPGTRLTVL.

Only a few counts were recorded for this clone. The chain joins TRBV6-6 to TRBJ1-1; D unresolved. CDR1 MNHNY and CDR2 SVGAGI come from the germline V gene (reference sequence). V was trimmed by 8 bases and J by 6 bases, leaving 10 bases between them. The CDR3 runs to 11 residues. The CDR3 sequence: CASSGPPEAFF. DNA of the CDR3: TGTGCCAGCTCGGGTCCCCCTGAAGCTTTCTTT.

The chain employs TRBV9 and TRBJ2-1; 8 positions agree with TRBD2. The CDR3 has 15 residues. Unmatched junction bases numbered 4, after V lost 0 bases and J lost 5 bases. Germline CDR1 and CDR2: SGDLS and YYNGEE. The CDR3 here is CASSVGGGRNNEQFF. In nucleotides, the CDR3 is TGTGCCAGCAGCGTAGGCGGGGGGCGGAACAATGAGCAGTTCTTC.

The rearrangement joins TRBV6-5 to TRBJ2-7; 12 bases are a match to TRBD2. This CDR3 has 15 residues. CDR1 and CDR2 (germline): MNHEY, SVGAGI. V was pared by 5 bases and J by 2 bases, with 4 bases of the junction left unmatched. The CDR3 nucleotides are TGTGCCAGCAGTAGATCTAGCGGGGGGGCCTACGAGCAGTACTTC. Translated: CASSRSSGGAYEQYF.

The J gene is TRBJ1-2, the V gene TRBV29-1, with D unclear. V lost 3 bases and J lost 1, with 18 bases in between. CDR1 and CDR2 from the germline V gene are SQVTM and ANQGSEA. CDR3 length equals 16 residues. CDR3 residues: CSVDNSPDLLNYGYTF. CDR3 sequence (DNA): TGCAGCGTTGATAACAGTCCCGATTTACTTAACTATGGCTACACCTTC.

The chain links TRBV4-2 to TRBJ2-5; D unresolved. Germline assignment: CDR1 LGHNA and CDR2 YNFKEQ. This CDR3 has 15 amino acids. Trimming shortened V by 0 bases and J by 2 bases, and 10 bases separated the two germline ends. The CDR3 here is CASSQDPGRQETQYF. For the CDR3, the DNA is TGTGCCAGCAGCCAAGATCCCGGCAGGCAAGAGACCCAGTACTTC.

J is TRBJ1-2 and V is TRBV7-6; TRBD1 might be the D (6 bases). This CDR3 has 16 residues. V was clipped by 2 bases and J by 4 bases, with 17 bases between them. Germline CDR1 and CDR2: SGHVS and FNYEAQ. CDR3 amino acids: CASSLFRAGALYGYTF. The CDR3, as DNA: TGTGCCAGCAGCTTATTTAGGGCAGGGGCACTCTATGGCTACACCTTC.

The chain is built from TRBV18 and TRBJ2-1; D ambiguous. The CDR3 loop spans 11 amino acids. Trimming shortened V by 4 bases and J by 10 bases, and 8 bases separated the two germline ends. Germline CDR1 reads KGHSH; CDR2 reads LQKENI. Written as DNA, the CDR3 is TGTGCCAGCTCACTGAACTTGGAGCAGTTCTTC. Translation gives CASSLNLEQFF.

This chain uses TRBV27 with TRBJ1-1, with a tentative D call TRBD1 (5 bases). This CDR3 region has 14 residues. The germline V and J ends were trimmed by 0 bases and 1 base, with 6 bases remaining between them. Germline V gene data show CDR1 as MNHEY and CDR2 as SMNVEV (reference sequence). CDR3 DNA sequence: TGTGCCAGCAGTTTATCGCAGGGGAACACTGAAGCTTTCTTT. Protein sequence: CASSLSQGNTEAFF.

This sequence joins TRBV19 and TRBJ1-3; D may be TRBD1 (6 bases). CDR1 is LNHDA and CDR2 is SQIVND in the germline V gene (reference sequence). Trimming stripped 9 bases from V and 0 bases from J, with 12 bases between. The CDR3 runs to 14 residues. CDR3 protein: CASKGGSSGNTIYF. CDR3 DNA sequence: TGTGCCAGCAAGGGGGGGAGCTCTGGAAACACCATATATTTT.

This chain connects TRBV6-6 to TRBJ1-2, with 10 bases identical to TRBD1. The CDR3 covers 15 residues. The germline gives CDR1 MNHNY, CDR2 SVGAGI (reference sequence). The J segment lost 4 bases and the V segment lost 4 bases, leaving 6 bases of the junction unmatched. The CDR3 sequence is CASSSDRGRVYGYTF. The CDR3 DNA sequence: TGTGCCAGCAGTTCTGACAGGGGGCGAGTCTATGGCTACACCTTC.

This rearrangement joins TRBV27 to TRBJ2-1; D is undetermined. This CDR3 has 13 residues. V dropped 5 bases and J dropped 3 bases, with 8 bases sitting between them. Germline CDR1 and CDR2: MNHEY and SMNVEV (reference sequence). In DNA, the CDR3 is TGTGCCAGCAGTCTACCTCTCTACAATGAGCAGTTCTTC. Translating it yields CASSLPLYNEQFF.

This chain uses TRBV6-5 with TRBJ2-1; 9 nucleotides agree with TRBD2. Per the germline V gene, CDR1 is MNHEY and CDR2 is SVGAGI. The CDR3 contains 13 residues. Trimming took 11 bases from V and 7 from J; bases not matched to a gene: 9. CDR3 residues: CAVRRGGVNEQFF. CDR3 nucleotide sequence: TGTGCCGTAAGGCGGGGGGGTGTAAATGAGCAGTTCTTC.

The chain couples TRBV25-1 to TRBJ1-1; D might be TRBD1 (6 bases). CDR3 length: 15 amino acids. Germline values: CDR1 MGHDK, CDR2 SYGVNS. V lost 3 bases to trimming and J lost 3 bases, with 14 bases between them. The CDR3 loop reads CASSDSAGGHTEAFF. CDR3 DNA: TGTGCCAGCAGTGACTCCGCGGGGGGGCACACTGAAGCTTTCTTT.

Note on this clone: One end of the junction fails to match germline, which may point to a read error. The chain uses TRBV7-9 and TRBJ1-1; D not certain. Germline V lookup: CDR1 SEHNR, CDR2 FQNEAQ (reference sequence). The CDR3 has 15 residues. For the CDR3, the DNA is TGTGTCAGCAAAGAACCGTCAGTCATGAACACTGAAGCTTTCTTT. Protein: CVSKEPSVMNTEAFF.

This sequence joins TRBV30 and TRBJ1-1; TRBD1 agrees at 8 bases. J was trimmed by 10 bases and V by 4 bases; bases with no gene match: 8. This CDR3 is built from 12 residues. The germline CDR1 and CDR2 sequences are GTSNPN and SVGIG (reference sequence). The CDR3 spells CAWTGTGRRAFF. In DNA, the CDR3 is TGTGCCTGGACCGGGACAGGCCGGAGAGCTTTCTTT. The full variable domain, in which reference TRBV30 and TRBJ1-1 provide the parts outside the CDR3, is SQTIHQWPATLVQPVGSPLSLECTVEGTSNPNLYWYRQAAGRGLQLLFYSVGIGQISSEVPQNLSASRPQDRQFILSSKKLLLSDSGFYLCAWTGTGRRAFFGQGTRLTVV.

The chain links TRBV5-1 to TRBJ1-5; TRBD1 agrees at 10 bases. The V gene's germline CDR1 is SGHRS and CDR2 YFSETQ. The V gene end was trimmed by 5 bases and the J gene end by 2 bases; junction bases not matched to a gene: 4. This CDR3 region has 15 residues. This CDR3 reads CASRWGTGGNQPQHF. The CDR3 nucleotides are TGCGCCAGCAGGTGGGGGACAGGGGGCAATCAGCCCCAGCATTTT.

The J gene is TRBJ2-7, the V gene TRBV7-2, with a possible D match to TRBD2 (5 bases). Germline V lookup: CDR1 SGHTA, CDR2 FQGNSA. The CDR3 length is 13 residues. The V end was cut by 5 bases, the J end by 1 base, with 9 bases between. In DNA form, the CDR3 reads TGTGCCAGCAGCCCCCGAGGGTCCTACGAGCAGTACTTC. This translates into CASSPRGSYEQYF.

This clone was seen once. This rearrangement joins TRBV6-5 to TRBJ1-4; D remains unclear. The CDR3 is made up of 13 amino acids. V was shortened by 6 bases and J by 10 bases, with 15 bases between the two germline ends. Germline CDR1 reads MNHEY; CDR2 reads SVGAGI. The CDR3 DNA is TGTGCCAGCAGGGGTTCCGATCTTGGAAAACTGTTTTTT. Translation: CASRGSDLGKLFF.

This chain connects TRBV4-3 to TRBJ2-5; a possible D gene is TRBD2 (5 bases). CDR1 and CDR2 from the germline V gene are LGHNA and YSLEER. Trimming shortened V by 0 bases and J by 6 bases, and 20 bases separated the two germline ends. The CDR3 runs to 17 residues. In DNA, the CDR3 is TGCGCCAGCAGCCAAGATGCCCCTGGAGGCCCCAGAAAGACCCAGTACTTC. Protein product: CASSQDAPGGPRKTQYF.

The CDR3 here is CASSPRGQGQAEAFF. CDR3 nucleotide sequence: TGTGCCAGCAGTCCCCGTGGACAGGGGCAAGCAGAAGCTTTCTTT. This rearrangement joins TRBV6-4 to TRBJ1-1, with 9 nucleotides matching TRBD1. Germline assignment: CDR1 MRHNA and CDR2 SNTAGT. The ends lost 5 bases at V and 8 bases at J; junction bases unmatched: 12. The CDR3 sequence is 15 residues long.

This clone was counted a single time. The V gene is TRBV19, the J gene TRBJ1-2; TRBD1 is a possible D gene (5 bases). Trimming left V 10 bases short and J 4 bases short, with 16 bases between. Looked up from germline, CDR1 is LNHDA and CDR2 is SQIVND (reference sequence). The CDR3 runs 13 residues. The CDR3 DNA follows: TGTGCCACTCAAACCCGGGGGACCTATGGCTACACCTTC. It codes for CATQTRGTYGYTF.

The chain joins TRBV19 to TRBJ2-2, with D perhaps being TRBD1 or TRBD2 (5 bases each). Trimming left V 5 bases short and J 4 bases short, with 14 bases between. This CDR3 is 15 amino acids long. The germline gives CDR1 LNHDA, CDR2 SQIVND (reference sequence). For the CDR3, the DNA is TGTGCCAGTAGTGGGGTAGGGGCGGGCACCGGGGAGCTGTTTTTT. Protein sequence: CASSGVGAGTGELFF.

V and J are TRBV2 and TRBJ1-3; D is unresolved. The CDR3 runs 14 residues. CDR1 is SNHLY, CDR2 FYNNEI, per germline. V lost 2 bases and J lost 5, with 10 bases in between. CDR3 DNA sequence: TGTGCCAGCAGTGAACGGCTCCTACGAAACACCATATATTTT. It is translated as CASSERLLRNTIYF.

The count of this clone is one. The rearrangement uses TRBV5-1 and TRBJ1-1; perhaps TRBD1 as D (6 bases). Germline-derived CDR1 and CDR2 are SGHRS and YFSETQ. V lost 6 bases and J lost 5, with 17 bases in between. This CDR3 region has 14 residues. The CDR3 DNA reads TGCGCCAGCATAGAGGGGGTAGGAGGGACTGAAGCTTTCTTT. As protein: CASIEGVGGTEAFF.

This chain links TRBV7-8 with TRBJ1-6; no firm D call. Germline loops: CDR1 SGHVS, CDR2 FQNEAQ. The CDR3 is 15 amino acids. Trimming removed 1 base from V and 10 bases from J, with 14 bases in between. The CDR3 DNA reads TGTGCCAGCAGCTTAGGCTTCGGCGTCGGGTCACCCCTCCACTTT. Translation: CASSLGFGVGSPLHF.

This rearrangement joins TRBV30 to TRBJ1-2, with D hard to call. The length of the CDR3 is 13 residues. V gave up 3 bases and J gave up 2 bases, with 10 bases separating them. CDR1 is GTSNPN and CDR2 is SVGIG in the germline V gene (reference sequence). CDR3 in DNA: TGTGCCTGGAGAGGGCATGGAAACTATGGCTACACCTTC. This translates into CAWRGHGNYGYTF.

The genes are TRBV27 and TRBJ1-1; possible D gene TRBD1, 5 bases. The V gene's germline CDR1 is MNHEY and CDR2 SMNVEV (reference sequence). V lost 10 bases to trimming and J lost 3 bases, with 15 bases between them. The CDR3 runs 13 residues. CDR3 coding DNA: TGTGCCACCGGACACAGGTCGTACACTGAAGCTTTCTTT. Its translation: CATGHRSYTEAFF.

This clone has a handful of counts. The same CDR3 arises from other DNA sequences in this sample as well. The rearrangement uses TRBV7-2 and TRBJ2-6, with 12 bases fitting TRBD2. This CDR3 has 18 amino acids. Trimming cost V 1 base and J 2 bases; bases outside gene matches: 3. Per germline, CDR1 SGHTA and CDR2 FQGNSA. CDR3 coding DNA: TGTGCCAGCAGCTTAGGTCTAGCGGGGGGGGCTGGGGCCAACGTCCTGACTTTC. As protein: CASSLGLAGGAGANVLTF. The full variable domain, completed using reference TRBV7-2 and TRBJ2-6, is GAGVSQSPSNKVTEKGKDVELRCDPISGHTALYWYRQSLGQGLEFLIYFQGNSAPDKSGLPSDRFSAERTGGSVSTLTIQRTQQEDSAVYLCASSLGLAGGAGANVLTFGAGSRLTVL.